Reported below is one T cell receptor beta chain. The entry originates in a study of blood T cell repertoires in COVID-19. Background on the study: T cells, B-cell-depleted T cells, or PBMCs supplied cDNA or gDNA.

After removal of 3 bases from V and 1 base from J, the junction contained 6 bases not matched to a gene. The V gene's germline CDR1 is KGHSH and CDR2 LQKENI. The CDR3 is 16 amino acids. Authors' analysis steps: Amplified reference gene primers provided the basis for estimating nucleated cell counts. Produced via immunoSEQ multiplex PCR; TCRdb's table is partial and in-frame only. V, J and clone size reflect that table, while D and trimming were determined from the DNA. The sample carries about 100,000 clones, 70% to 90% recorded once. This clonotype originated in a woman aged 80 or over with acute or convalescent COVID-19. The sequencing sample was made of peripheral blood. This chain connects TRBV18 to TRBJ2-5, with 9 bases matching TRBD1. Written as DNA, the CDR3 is TGTGCCAGCTCACCTCTTGGACAGGGGTTCCAAGAGACCCAGTACTTC. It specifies CASSPLGQGFQETQYF.